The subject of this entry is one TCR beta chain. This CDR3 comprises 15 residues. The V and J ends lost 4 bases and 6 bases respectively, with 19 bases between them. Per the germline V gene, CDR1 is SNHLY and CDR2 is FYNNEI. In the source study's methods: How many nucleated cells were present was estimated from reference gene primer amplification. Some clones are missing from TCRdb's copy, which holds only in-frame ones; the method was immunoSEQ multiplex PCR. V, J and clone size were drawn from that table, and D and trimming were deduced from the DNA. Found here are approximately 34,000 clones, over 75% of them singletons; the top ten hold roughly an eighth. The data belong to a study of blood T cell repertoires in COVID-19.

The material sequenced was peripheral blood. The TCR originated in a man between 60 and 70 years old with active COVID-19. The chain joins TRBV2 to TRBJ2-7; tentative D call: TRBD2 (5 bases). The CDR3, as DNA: TGTGCCAGCAGTGTGAGGAGCGGAGCATTGGGCGAGCAGTACTTC. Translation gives CASSVRSGALGEQYF.